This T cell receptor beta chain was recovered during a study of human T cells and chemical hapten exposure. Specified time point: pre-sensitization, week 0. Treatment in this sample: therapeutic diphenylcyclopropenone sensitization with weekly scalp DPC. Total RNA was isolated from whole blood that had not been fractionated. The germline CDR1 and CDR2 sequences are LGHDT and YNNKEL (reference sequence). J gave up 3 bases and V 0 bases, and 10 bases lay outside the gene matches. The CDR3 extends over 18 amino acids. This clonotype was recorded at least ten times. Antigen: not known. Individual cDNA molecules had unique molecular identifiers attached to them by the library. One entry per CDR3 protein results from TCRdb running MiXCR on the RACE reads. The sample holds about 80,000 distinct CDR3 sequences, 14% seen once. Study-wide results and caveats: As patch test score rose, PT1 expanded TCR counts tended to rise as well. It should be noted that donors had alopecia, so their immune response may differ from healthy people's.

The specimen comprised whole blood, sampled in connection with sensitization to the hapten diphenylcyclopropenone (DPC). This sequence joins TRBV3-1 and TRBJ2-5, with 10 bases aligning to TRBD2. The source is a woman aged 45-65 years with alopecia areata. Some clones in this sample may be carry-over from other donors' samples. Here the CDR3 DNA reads TGTGCCAGCAGCCAAGATCTGGCTAGCGGGAGCTATAAAGAGACCCAGTACTTC. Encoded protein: CASSQDLASGSYKETQYF.